Listed below are T cell receptor beta chains from one sample, sequenced in a study of response to subunit inactivated influenza vaccine. TCRdb fed the RT-PCR reads into MiXCR, producing one record per CDR3 protein. The table shows 500,000 or so distinct CDR3 sequences, with approximately 11% occurring only once. The sequenced sample was PBMCs from blood, obtained around seven weeks after vaccination. Every receptor here comes from a man over 45 who received an inactivated influenza vaccine. Each CDR3 is given with its conserved first and last residue. The D gene is left open where the match is weak. A clone size is listed for some rows: how often the clone was seen (once, few, many), or a class if it is expanded.

J | size | D | V | CDR3 | DNA
TRBJ2-1 | NA | TRBD2 | TRBV2 | CASSRDFRGGRNEQFF | TGTGCCAGCAGTCGGGACTTTCGGGGGGGTAGGAATGAGCAGTTCTTC
TRBJ2-5 | NA | TRBD1 | TRBV28 | CASSTLGDRDQETQYF | TGTGCCAGCAGCACCCTGGGGGACAGGGACCAAGAGACCCAGTACTTC
TRBJ2-4 | NA | NA | TRBV28 | CASSPTTLAKNIQYF | TGTGCCAGCAGTCCCACTACGCTAGCCAAAAACATTCAGTACTTC
TRBJ2-7 | NA | TRBD2 | TRBV15 | CATKLGLDESYEQYF | TGTGCCACCAAACTTGGACTAGATGAGTCCTACGAGCAGTACTTC
TRBJ1-5 | few | NA | TRBV6-2/TRBV6-3 | CASRRAAHQPQHF | TGTGCCAGCAGACGGGCCGCCCATCAGCCCCAGCATTTT
TRBJ2-1 | NA | NA | TRBV5-1 | CASSLEGRAHNEQFF | TGCGCCAGCAGCTTGGAGGGTCGGGCCCACAATGAGCAGTTCTTC
TRBJ1-6 | NA | TRBD1 | TRBV5-1 | CASRREAGTGENSPLHF | TGCGCCAGCAGACGAGAAGCCGGGACAGGGGAAAATTCACCCCTCCACTTT
TRBJ2-7 | NA | TRBD1 | TRBV12-3/TRBV12-4 | CASRDGTAYEQYF | TGTGCCAGCAGGGACGGGACAGCCTACGAGCAGTACTTC
TRBJ2-1 | few | NA | TRBV7-2 | CASSFDSNEQFF | TGTGCCAGCAGCTTTGACAGCAATGAGCAGTTCTTC
TRBJ2-7 | NA | NA | TRBV20-1 | CSARRGLGEQYF | TGCAGTGCTAGAAGGGGCCTCGGCGAGCAGTACTTC
TRBJ2-5 | NA | NA | TRBV11-2 | CASSSPRAAAGTQYF | TGTGCCAGCAGCTCCCCTCGCGCGGCGGCGGGGACCCAGTACTTC
TRBJ2-7 | NA | NA | TRBV7-2 | CASIPGPVGPYEQYF | TGTGCCAGCATCCCGGGCCCCGTAGGCCCCTACGAGCAGTACTTC
TRBJ2-7 | NA | NA | TRBV7-2 | CASSLRFPYEQYF | TGTGCCAGCAGCTTACGATTTCCCTACGAGCAGTACTTC
TRBJ2-1 | many | TRBD1 | TRBV24-1 | CATSGSGQRKTYNEQFF | TGTGCCACCAGTGGCTCGGGACAGCGAAAAACCTACAATGAGCAGTTCTTC
TRBJ2-5 | few | NA | TRBV11-2 | CASSSGPGETQYF | TGTGCCAGCAGCTCCGGCCCTGGGGAGACCCAGTACTTC
TRBJ2-3 | few | NA | TRBV20-1 | CSARDWQGNTDTQYF | TGCAGTGCTAGAGATTGGCAGGGGAACACAGATACGCAGTATTTT
TRBJ1-6 | NA | NA | TRBV7-9 | CASSLATVDYSLHF | TGTGCCAGCAGCTTAGCGACGGTCGACTACTCCCTCCACTTT
TRBJ1-6 | NA | TRBD1 | TRBV9 | CASSDGSTGNSPLHF | TGTGCCAGCAGCGATGGGTCGACAGGGAATTCACCCCTCCACTTT
TRBJ2-7 | NA | NA | TRBV28 | CASSLPRGPRPSSYEQYF | TGTGCCAGCAGCCTCCCCCGCGGCCCCCGACCGAGCTCCTACGAGCAGTACTTC